Here is one T cell receptor beta chain with its context. The antigen remains undetermined. Libraries for TCR beta were made by quantitative 5'-RACE with molecular barcodes. TCRdb itself ran the 5' RACE reads through MiXCR, one entry per CDR3 protein. The sample has around 770,000 distinct CDR3 sequences, 15% to 20% seen once; the top ten hold under 20%. The sample belongs to a study of CD8 T cells in ankylosing spondylitis. Study observations and caveats: Ankylosing spondylitis blood appeared to be characterized by a TCR beta motif of 8 or 9 highly homologous variants. Within matched ankylosing spondylitis synovial fluid, disease-linked clones were reportedly significantly enriched. Before this, some motif variants had been reported in reactive arthritis synovial fluid and blood. Researchers report that disease-linked clones proved CD8+ and relatively rare in peripheral blood.

Per germline, CDR1 SEHNR and CDR2 FQNEAQ (reference sequence). Trimming cost V 4 bases and J 2 bases, with 9 bases left between them. CDR3 length equals 15 residues. The chain has TRBV7-9 and TRBJ2-6; maybe TRBD1 (6 bases). The TCR originated in a male donor with ankylosing spondylitis. Specimen: blood, either unsorted or a sorted T cell fraction (not recorded which). The CDR3 nucleotides read TGTGCCAGCAGCTGGCAGGGGCCTGGGGCCAACGTCCTGACTTTC. Translating gives CASSWQGPGANVLTF.